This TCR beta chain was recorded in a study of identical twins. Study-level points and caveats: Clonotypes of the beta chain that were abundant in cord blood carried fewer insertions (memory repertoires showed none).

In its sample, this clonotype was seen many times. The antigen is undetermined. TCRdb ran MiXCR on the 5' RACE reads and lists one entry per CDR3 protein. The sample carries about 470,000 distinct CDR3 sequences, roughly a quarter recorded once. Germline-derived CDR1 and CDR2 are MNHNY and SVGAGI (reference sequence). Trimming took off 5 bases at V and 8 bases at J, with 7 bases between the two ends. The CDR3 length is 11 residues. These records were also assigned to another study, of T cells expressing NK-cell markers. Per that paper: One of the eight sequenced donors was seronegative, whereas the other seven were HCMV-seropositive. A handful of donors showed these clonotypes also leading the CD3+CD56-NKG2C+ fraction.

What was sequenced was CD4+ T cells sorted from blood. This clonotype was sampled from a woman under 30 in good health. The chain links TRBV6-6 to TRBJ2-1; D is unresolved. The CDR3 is CASSPRDEQFF. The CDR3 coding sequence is TGTGCCAGCAGTCCACGGGATGAGCAGTTCTTC.